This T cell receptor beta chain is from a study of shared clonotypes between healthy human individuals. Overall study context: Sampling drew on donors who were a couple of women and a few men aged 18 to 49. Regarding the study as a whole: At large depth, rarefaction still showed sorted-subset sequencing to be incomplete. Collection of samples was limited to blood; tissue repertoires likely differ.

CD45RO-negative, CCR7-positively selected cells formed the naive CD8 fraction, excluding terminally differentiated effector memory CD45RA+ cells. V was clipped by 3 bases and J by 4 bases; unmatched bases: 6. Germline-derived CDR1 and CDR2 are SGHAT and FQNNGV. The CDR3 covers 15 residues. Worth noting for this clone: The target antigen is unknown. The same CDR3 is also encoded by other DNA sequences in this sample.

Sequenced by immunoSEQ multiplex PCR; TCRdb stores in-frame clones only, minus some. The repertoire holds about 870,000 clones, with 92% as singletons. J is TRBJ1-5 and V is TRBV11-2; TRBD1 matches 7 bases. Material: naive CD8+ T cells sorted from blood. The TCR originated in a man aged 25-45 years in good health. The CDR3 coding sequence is TGTGCCAGCAGCTTGGGCAGGGGGGGGAATCAGCCCCAGCATTTT. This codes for CASSLGRGGNQPQHF. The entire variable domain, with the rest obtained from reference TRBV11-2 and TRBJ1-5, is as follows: EAGVAQSPRYKIIEKRQSVAFWCNPISGHATLYWYQQILGQGPKLLIQFQNNGVVDDSQLPKDRFSAERLKGVDSTLKIQPAKLEDSAVYLCASSLGRGGNQPQHFGDGTRLSIL.